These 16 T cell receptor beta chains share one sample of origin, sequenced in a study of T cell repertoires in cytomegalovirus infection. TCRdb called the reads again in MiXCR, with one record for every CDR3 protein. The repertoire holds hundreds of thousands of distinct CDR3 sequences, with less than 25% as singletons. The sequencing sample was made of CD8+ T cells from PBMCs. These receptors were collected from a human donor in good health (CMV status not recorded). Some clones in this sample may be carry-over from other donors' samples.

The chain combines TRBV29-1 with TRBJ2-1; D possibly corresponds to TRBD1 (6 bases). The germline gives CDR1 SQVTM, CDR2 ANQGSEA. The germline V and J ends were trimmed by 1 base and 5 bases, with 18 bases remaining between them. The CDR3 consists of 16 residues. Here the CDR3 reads CSVEGGDRLVNNEQFF. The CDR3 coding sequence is TGCAGCGTTGAAGGTGGAGACAGGCTAGTCAACAATGAGCAGTTCTTC.

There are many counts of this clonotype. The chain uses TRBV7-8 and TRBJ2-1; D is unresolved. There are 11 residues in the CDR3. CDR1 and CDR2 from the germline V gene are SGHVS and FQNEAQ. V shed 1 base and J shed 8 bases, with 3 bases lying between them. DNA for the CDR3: TGTGCCAGCAGCTTAGGAGATGAGCAGTTCTTC. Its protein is CASSLGDEQFF.

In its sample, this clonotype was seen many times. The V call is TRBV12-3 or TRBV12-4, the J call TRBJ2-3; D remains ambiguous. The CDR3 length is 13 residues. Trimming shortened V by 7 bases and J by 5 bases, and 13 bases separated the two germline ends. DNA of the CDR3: TGTGCCAGCACCGTGGTGCTATTAGATACGCAGTATTTT. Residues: CASTVVLLDTQYF.

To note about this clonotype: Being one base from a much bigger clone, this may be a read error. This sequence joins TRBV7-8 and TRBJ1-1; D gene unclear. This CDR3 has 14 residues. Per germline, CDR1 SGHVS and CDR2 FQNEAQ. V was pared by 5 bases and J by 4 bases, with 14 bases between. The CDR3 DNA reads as TGTGCCAGCAGCGCTACGGTCTTGATCACTGAAGCTTTCTTT. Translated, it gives CASSATVLITEAFF.

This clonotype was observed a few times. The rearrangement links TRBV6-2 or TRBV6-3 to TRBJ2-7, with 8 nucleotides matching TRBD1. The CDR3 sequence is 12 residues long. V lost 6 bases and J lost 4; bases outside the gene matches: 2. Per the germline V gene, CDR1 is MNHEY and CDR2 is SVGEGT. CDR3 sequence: CASSWDRYEQYV. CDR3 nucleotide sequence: TGTGCCAGCAGCTGGGACAGGTACGAGCAGTACGTC.

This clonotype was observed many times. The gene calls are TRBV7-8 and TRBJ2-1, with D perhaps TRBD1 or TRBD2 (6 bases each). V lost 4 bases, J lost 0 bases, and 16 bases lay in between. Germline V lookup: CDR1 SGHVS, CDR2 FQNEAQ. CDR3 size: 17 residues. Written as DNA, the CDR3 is TGTGCCAGCAGCTGGGGGGCGGCACTTGGCTCCTACAATGAGCAGTTCTTC. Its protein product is CASSWGAALGSYNEQFF.

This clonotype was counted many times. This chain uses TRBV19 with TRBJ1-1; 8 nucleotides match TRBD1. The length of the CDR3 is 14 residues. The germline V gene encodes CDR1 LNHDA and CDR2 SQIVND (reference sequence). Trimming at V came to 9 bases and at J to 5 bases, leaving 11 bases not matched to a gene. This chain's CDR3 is CASSPRTGRTEAFF. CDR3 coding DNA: TGTGCCAGCAGCCCTCGGACAGGGAGAACTGAAGCTTTCTTT.

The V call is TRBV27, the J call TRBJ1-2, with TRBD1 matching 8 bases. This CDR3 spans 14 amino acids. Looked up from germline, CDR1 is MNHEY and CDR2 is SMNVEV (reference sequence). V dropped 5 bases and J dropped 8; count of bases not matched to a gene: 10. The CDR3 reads CASSTSQGAKGYTF. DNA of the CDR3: TGTGCCAGCAGTACCTCTCAGGGGGCGAAGGGCTACACCTTC.

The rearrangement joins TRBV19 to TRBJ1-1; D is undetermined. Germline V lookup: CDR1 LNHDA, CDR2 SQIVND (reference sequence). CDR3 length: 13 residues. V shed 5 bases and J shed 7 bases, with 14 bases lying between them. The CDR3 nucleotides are TGTGCCAGTAGTCCAAGCCCTCTCAATGAAGCTTTCTTT. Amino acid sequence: CASSPSPLNEAFF.

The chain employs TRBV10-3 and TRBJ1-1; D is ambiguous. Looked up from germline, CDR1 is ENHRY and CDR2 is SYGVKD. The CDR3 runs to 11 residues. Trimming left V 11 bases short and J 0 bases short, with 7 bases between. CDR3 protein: CAPDVNTEAFF. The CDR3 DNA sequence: TGTGCCCCTGACGTGAACACTGAAGCTTTCTTT.

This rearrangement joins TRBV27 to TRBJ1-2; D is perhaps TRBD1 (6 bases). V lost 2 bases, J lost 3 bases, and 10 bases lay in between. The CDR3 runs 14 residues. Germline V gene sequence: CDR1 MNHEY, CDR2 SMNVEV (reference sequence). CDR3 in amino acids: CASSLLGGDYGYTF. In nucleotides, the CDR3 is TGTGCCAGCAGTTTACTAGGGGGGGACTATGGCTACACCTTC.

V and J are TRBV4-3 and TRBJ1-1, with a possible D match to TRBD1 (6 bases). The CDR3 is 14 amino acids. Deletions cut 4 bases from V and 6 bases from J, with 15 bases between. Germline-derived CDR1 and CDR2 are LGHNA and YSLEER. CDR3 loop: CASSRGGQGSEAFF. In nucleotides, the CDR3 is TGCGCCAGCAGCCGAGGGGGGCAGGGCTCTGAAGCTTTCTTT.

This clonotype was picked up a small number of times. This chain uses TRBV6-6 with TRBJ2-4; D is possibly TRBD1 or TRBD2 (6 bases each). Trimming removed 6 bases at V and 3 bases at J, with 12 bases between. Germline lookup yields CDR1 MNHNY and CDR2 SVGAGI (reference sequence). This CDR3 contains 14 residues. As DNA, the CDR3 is TGTGCCAGCAGCGGGGGCTACGGCAAAAACATTCAGTACTTC. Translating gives CASSGGYGKNIQYF.

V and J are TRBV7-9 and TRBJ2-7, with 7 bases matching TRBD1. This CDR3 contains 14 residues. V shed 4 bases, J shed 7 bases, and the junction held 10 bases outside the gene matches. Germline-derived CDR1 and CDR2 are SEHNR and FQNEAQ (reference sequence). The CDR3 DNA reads TGTGCCAGCAGCTCCCGGGACAGATCGGGGGAGCAGTACGTC. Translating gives CASSSRDRSGEQYV.

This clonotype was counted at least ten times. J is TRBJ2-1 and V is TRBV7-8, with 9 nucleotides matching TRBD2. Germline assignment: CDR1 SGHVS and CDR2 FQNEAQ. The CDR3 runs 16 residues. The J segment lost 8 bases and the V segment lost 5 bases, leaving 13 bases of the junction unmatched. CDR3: CASSPPASGVMYEQFF. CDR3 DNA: TGTGCCAGCAGCCCCCCTGCTAGCGGGGTTATGTATGAGCAGTTCTTC.

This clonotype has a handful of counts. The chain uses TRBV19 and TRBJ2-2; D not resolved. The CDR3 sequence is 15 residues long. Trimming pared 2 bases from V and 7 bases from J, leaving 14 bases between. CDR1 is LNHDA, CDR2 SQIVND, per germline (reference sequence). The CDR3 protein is CASSILGGPFGELFF. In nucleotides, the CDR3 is TGTGCCAGTAGTATACTAGGCGGACCCTTCGGGGAGCTGTTTTTT. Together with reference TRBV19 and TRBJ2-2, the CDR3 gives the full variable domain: DGGITQSPKYLFRKEGQNVTLSCEQNLNHDAMYWYRQDPGQGLRLIYYSQIVNDFQKGDIAEGYSVSREKKESFPLTVTSAQKNPTAFYLCASSILGGPFGELFFGEGSRLTVL.